This T cell receptor beta chain was observed in a study of a mutant IDH1 vaccine in newly diagnosed glioma (dated by TCRdb to the early 2020s). With regard to the full study: Of the approximately 33 treated patients, 62.5% were male and approximately 40% were female, and the mean age was roughly 38 years. Prior to enrollment, standard therapy consisting of radiotherapy alone, temozolomide alone, or radiochemotherapy with temozolomide had been administered to patients, with the combination being received by most patients. Peripheral blood samples were drawn at six visits, namely V03 (baseline), V05, V07, V10, V12 and V13. Longitudinal TCRB deep sequencing was performed for fewer than 30 treated patients wherever samples were available for exploratory analyses.

The library was prepared using the immunoSEQ multiplex PCR assay. The hsTCRB Kit was used according to the manufacturer's protocol to amplify rearranged TCR beta chain sequences. An Illumina MiSeq was used to sequence the TCRB libraries. In the original analysis: The proprietary platform of the kit vendor was used for demultiplexing, trimming and gene mapping. Held by TCRdb, this immuneACCESS table contains in-frame sequences only and omits some clones. Under half of the omission traces to an unresolved V gene where checked; the cause of the rest is unknown. The V and J calls and clone size were taken over from that table, and D and trimming were inferred from the DNA. In all, the sample holds nearly 50,000 clones, and 70% to 90% of those were seen once. The ten top clones hold 2% to 2.5% of the sample. Study-wide conclusions, independent of this receptor: Pseudoprogression seemed to be unrelated to changes in the top peripheral T cell clonotypes found by TCRB sequencing. PBMC samples for TCRB deep sequencing were selected based on availability. It was noted by the authors that analyses of patient blood samples could not be reproduced owing to sample limitations. Immune responses induced by the vaccine were seen in 90% to 95% of patients across multiple MHC alleles.

Worth noting for this clone: Its antigen is currently not known. No qualities accompany the bases; no much larger clone lies one base away.

The time point label on this specimen signifies: baseline, week 1 (first vaccination visit). The treatment or condition tag for this specimen amounts to: pre-vaccination baseline after standard-of-care therapy. Donors had newly diagnosed WHO grade 3 or 4 IDH1-mutant astrocytomas with loss of nuclear ATRX. The samples were drawn from NOA16, a multicentre, single-arm, open-label phase I trial in Germany that tested a mutant IDH1 peptide vaccine in humans for the first time. Visit V03 blood draws served as the baseline sample for immunogenicity testing. Genomic DNA for TCRB sequencing was extracted from EDTA blood using the DNeasy Blood and Tissue Kit. The trim is 0 bases for V and 6 bases for J, with a gap of 7 bases between the germline ends. CDR1 is given as SGHRS and CDR2 as YFSETQ, both from the germline V gene. CDR3 length: 12 amino acids, cysteine to phenylalanine. Only the CDR3 DNA stays, 36 bases, in frame from base 1.

The sequence joins TRBV5-1 to TRBJ2-7, with the D gene possibly TRBD1 or TRBD2, each one fitting 5 bases. Sequencing used PBMCs, obtained from a glioma patient treated with radiotherapy, temozolomide or both. The receptor was isolated from a man aged 35-49 years with glioma. The CDR3 amino acid sequence is: CASSLVGGEQYF. The DNA sequence is as follows: TGCGCCAGCAGCTTGGTTGGGGGCGAGCAGTACTTC.